Included here is one T cell receptor (beta chain) sequence, with context. Its target is not known. This entry comes from a study of immune heterogeneity within non-small cell lung tumors. Multiplex PCR was performed with 32 V and 13 J primers, and it amplified TCR beta CDR3. TCRdb analysed the multiplex PCR reads with MiXCR anew, one entry per CDR3 protein. The data show fewer than 7,500 distinct CDR3 sequences, approximately 23% seen once. Study-wide results and limits: Both recurring identical dominant CDR3 beta clonotypes and site-unique high-frequency clones were observed across tumor sites within a patient.

The CDR3 totals 13 residues. Germline CDR1 and CDR2: DFQATT and SNEGSKA (reference sequence). Trimming left V 3 bases short and J 7 bases short, with 13 bases between. Per sample, approximately 580 ng of bulk tumor genomic DNA was the template used. Several biopsies per primary tumor, spaced far apart, were taken during surgery. The patients were newly diagnosed with non-small cell lung cancer, had not been treated, and had curative surgery. The chain recombines TRBV20-1 with TRBJ1-3; TRBD1 is a possible D gene (6 bases). Input material: lung tumor tissue. The receptor was isolated from a man in his sixties with non-small cell lung cancer. The CDR3 here is CSARHKGGNTIYF. In DNA form, the CDR3 reads TGCAGTGCTAGGCACAAAGGGGGGAACACCATATATTTT.